This record covers a single T cell receptor (beta chain). This entry comes from a study of blood T cells in healthy people across ages. This CDR3 is built from 14 residues. Trimming removed 5 bases from V and 7 bases from J, with 12 bases in between. Germline V gene sequence: CDR1 SGHVS, CDR2 FQNEAQ. At least 7 million PBMCs were isolated per sample. Alongside a J-beta primer mix, a sample-barcoded 5' primer served in a second PCR lasting roughly 6 to 12 cycles. TCRdb re-derived calls from the 5' RACE reads in MiXCR, one entry per CDR3 protein. The sample comprises roughly 550,000 distinct CDR3 sequences, approximately 25% of which are singletons, and 8.5% to 9.5% rests with the top ten. The data also belong to a second study, concerning T cells of mothers and their children. As that report states: Both sample barcodes and 2-4 random nucleotides came from the M1S primer of the second PCR. A slight, non-significant increase in overlap was found for related mother-child pairs relative to unrelated pairs.

Material: blood. The rearrangement links TRBV7-8 to TRBJ1-6; D may be TRBD1 (5 bases). The clonotype comes from a boy between 5 and 17 years old in good health. The CDR3 DNA follows: TGTGCCAGCAGCCAAAGACAGAAGAATTCACCCCTCCACTTT. Encoded protein: CASSQRQKNSPLHF.